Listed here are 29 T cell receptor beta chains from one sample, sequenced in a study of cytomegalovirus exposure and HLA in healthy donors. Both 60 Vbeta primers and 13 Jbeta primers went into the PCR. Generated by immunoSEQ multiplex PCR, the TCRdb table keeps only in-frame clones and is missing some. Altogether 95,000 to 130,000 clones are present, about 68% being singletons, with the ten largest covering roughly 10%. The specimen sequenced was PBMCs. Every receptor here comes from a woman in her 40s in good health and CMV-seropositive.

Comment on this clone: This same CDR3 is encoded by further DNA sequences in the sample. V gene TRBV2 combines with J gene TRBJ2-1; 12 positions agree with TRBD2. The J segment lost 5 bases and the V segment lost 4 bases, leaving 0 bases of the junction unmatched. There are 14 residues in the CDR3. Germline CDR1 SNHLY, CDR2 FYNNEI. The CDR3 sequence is CASSGLAGDNEQFF. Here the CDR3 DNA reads TGTGCCAGCAGTGGACTAGCGGGAGACAATGAGCAGTTCTTC. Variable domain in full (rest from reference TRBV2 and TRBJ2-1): EPEVTQTPSHQVTQMGQEVILRCVPISNHLYFYWYRQILGQKVEFLVSFYNNEISEKSEIFDDQFSVERPDGSNFTLKIRSTKLEDSAMYFCASSGLAGDNEQFFGPGTRLTVL.

CDR3 amino acids: CASSRRGQVGNTIYF. CDR3 coding DNA: TGTGCCAGCAGCCGCAGGGGGCAGGTTGGAAACACCATATATTTT. This rearrangement joins TRBV2 to TRBJ1-3, with 8 bases that match TRBD1. The germline gives CDR1 SNHLY, CDR2 FYNNEI. The trim removed 6 bases at V and 3 bases at J, leaving 7 bases unmatched. The CDR3 is 15 amino acids.

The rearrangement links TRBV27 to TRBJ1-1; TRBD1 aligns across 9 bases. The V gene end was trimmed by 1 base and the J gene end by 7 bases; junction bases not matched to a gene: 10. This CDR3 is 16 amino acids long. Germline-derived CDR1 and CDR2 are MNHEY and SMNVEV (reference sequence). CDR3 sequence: CASSLWSPGTGNEAFF. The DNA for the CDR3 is TGTGCCAGCAGTTTATGGAGTCCCGGGACAGGGAATGAAGCTTTCTTT.

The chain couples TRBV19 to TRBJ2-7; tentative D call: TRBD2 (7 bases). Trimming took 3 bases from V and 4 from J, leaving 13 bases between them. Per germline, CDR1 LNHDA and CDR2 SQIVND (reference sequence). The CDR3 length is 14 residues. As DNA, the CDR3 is TGTGCCAGTAGTATGGGGGGGCAGGAATACGAGCAGTACTTC. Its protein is CASSMGGQEYEQYF. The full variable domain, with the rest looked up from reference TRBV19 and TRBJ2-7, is DGGITQSPKYLFRKEGQNVTLSCEQNLNHDAMYWYRQDPGQGLRLIYYSQIVNDFQKGDIAEGYSVSREKKESFPLTVTSAQKNPTAFYLCASSMGGQEYEQYFGPGTRLTVT.

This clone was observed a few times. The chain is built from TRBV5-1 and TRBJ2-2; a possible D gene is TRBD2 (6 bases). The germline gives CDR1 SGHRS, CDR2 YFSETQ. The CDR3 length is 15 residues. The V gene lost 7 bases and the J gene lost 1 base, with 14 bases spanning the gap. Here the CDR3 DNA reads TGCGCCAGCTTTGGTTCGGGAGTGAACACCGGGGAGCTGTTTTTT. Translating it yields CASFGSGVNTGELFF.

This CDR3 is CASSQTGLSNQPQHF. The CDR3 nucleotides read TGCGCCAGCAGCCAGACAGGGCTTAGCAATCAGCCCCAGCATTTT. The V call is TRBV4-1, the J call TRBJ1-5, with 7 bases lining up with TRBD1. CDR3 length equals 15 residues. V shed 3 bases, J shed 0 bases, and the junction held 2 bases outside the gene matches. Germline V gene data show CDR1 as MGHRA and CDR2 as YSYEKL.

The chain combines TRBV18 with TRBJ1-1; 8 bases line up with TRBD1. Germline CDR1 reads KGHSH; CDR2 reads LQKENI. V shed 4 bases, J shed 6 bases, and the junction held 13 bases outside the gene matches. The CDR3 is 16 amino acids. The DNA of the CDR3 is TGTGCCAGCTCACTCATAGGTAAAATGACAGGGGCTGAAGCTTTCTTT. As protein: CASSLIGKMTGAEAFF.

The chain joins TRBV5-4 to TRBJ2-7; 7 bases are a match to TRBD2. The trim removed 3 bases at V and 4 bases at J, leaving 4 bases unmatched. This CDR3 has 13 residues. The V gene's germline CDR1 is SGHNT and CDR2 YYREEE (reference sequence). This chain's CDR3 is CASSWGAGYEQYF. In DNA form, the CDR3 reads TGTGCCAGCAGCTGGGGAGCGGGGTACGAGCAGTACTTC.

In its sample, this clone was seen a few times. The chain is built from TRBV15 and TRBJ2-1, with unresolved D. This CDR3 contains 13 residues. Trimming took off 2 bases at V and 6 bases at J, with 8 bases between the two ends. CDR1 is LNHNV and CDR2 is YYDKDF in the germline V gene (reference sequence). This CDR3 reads CATSRSPPNEQFF. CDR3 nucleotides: TGTGCCACCAGCAGATCCCCTCCCAATGAGCAGTTCTTC.

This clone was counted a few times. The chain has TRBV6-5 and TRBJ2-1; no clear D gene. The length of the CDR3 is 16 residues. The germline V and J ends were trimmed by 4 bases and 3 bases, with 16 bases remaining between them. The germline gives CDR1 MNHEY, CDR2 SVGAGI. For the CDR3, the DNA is TGTGCCAGCAGTTCTACCCGGGTGCCTAGCTACAATGAGCAGTTCTTC. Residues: CASSSTRVPSYNEQFF.

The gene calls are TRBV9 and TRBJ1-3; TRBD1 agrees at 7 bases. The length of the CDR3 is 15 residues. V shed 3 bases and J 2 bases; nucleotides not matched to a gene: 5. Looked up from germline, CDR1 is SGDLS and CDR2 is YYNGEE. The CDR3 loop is CASSADQGAGNTIYF. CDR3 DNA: TGTGCCAGCAGCGCCGATCAGGGGGCTGGAAACACCATATATTTT.

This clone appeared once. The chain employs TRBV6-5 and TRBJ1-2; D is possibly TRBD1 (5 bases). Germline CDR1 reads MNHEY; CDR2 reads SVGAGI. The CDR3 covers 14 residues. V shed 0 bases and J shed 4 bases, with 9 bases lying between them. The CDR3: CASSYSGGIYGYTF. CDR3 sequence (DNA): TGTGCCAGCAGTTACTCCGGGGGGATCTATGGCTACACCTTC.

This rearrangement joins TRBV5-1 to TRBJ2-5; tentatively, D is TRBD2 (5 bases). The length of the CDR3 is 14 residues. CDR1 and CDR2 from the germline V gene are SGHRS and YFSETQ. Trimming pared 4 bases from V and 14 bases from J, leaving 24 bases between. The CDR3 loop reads CASSRLTLVGEAYF. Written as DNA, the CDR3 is TGCGCCAGCAGCCGGCTTACCTTAGTGGGAGAGGCCTACTTC. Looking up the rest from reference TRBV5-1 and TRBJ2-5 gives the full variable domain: KAGVTQTPRYLIKTRGQQVTLSCSPISGHRSVSWYQQTPGQGLQFLFEYFSETQRNKGNFPGRFSGRQFSNSRSEMNVSTLELGDSALYLCASSRLTLVGEAYFGPGTRLLVL.

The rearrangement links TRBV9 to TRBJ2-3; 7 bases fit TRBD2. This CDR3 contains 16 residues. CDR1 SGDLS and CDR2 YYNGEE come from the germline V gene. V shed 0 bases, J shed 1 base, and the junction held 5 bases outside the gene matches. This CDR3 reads CASSVGGGLGTDTQYF. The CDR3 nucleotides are TGTGCCAGCAGCGTAGGGGGAGGGTTGGGCACAGATACGCAGTATTTT.

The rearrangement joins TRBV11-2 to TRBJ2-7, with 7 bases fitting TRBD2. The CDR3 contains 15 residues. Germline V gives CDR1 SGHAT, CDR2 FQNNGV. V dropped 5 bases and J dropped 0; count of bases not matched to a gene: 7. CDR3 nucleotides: TGTGCCAGCAGCAAGAGCGGGAAGATCTCCTACGAGCAGTACTTC. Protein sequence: CASSKSGKISYEQYF.

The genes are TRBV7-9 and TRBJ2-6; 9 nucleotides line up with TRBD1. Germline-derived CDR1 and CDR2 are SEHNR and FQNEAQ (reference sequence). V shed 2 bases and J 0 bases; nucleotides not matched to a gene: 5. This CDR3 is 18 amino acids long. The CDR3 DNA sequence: TGTGCCAGCAGCTTAAAATGGACAGGGGCCTCTGGGGCCAACGTCCTGACTTTC. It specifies CASSLKWTGASGANVLTF.

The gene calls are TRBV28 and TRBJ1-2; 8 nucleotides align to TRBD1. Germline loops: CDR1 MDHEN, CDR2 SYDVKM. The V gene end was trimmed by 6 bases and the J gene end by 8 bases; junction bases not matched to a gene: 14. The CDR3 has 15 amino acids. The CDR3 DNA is TGTGCCAGCAGCCCACCCGATTGGACAGGGAACGGCTACACCTTC. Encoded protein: CASSPPDWTGNGYTF.

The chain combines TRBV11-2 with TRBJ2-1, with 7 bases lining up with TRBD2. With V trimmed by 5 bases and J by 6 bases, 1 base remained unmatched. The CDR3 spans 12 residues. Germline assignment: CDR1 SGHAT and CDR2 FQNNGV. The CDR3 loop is CASSPGGNEQFF. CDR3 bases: TGTGCCAGCAGCCCGGGGGGCAATGAGCAGTTCTTC.

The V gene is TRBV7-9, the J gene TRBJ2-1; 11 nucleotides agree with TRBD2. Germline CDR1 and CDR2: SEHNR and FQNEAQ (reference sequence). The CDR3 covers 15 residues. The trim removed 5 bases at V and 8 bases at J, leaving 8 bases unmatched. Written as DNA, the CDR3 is TGTGCCAGCAGCCAAACTAGCGGGGGTGGGGATGAGCAGTTCTTC. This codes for CASSQTSGGGDEQFF.

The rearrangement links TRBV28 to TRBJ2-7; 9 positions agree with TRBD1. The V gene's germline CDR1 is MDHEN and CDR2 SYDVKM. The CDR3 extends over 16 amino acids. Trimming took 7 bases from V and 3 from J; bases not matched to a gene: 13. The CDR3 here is CASIATGQGLDYEQYF. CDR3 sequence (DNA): TGTGCCAGCATCGCGACTGGACAGGGGCTTGACTACGAGCAGTACTTC.

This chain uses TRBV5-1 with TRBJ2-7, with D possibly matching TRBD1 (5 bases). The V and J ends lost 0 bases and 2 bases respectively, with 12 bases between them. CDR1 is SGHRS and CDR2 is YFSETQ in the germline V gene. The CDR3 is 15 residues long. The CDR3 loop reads CASSLVGATPYEQYF. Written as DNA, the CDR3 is TGCGCCAGCAGCTTGGTTGGGGCAACCCCCTACGAGCAGTACTTC.

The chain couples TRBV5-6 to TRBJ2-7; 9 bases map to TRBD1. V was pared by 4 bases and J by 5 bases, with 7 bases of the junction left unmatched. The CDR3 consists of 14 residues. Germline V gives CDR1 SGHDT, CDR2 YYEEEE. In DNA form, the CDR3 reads TGTGCCAGCAGCACCGGGACAGGGTTTAACGAGCAGTACTTC. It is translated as CASSTGTGFNEQYF.

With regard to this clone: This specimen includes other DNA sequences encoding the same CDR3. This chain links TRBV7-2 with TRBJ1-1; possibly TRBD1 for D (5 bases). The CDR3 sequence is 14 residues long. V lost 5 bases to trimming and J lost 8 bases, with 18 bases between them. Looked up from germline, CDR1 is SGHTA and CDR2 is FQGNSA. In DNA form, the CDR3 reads TGTGCCAGCAGCCCTGGGGGGGTGATCACCGAAGCTTTCTTT. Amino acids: CASSPGGVITEAFF.

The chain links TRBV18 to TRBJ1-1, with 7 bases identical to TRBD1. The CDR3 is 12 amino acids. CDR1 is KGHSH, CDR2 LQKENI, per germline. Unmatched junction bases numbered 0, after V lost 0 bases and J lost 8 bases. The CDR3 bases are TGTGCCAGCTCACCACCGGGACAGGAAGCTTTCTTT. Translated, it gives CASSPPGQEAFF.

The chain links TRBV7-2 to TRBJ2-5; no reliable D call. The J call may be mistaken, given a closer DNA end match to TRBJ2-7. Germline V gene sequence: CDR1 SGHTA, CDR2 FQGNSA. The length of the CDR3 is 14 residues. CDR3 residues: CASSLGASSYEQYF. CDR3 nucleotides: TGTGCCAGCAGCTTGGGCGCTAGCTCCTACGAGCAGTACTTC.

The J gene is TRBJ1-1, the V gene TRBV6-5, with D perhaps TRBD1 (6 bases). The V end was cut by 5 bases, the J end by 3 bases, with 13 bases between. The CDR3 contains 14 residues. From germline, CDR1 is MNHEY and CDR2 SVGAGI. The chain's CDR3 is CASSVEGDDTEAFF. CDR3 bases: TGTGCCAGCAGTGTTGAGGGGGACGACACTGAAGCTTTCTTT.

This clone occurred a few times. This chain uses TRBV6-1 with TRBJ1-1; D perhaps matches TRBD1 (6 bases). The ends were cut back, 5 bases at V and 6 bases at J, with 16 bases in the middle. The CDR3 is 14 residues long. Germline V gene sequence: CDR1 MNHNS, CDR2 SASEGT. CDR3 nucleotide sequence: TGTGCCAGCAGTCCTCAGGGGTTAATCGCTGAAGCTTTCTTT. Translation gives CASSPQGLIAEAFF.

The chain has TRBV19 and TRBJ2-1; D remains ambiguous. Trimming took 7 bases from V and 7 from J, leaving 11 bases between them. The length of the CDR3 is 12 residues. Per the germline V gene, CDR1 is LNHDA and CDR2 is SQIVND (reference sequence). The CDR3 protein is CASTSNRNEQFF. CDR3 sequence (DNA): TGTGCCAGTACCTCTAACCGAAATGAGCAGTTCTTC.

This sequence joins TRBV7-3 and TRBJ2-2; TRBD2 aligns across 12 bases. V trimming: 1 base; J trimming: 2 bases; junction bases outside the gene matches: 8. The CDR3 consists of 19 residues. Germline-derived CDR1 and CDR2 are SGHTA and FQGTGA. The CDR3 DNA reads TGTGCCAGCAGCTTAAGCCACCTAGCGGGAGGGATTAACACCGGGGAGCTGTTTTTT. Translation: CASSLSHLAGGINTGELFF.